This T cell receptor beta chain was sequenced in a study of regulatory T cells in long-lasting Graves disease. General study results and limits: Only a small sample size was used, which may have cut accuracy.

Sample time point: newly diagnosed GD, antithyroid drugs for less than 3 months. PBMCs provided the RNA from which the TCR library was made. Staff took roughly 8.1 milliliters of peripheral blood and put it into EDTA tubes. V lost 3 bases, J lost 1 base, and 21 bases lay in between. CDR1 SGDLS and CDR2 YYNGEE come from the germline V gene. The CDR3 is made up of 18 amino acids. As regards this clonotype: Its antigen is undetermined.

Library construction for TCR beta used iRepertoire HTBI primers and Arm-PCR of CDR3 regions. TCRdb re-analysed the multiplex PCR reads in MiXCR, keeping a single row per CDR3 protein. Seen here are 350,000 to 500,000 distinct CDR3 sequences, roughly 15% observed once, and the top ten hold over 15%. These data also formed part of another study, on T cells in Graves' hyperthyroidism and ophthalmopathy. This second study notes: Blood held most thyroid clonotypes expanded above 0.001 frequency.

The chain recombines TRBV9 with TRBJ2-3, with a weak D call TRBD2 (6 bases). The TCR originated in a woman aged 50 to 60 with Graves disease. Sample: peripheral blood mononuclear cells (PBMCs), taken at new diagnosis, from a patient treated with antithyroid drugs. Written as DNA, the CDR3 is TGTGCCAGCAGCGCCCGATACATGACGGGAGTTGGCACAGATACGCAGTATTTT. Translating it yields CASSARYMTGVGTDTQYF.